Each of the 30 T cell receptor beta chains below was sequenced from the same sample in a study of shared clonotypes between healthy human individuals. Profiled with immunoSEQ multiplex PCR; TCRdb holds only in-frame clones, not every one. In the table there are millions of clones, more than 80% of which are singletons. What was sequenced was naive CD4+ T cells from PBMCs. Specified subset: CD45RA+ positively selected. These receptors all stem from a man younger than 35 in good health. Some clones in this sample may be carry-over from other donors' samples.

The rearrangement uses TRBV15 and TRBJ2-3, with 8 bases aligning to TRBD1. Germline CDR1 and CDR2: LNHNV and YYDKDF (reference sequence). V was clipped by 1 base and J by 2 bases; unmatched bases: 5. The CDR3 consists of 16 residues. The CDR3 bases are TGTGCCACCAGCAGAGCTAGGACAGGGTCCACAGATACGCAGTATTTT. Translation gives CATSRARTGSTDTQYF.

This rearrangement joins TRBV10-3 to TRBJ2-3; 13 nucleotides line up with TRBD2. The CDR3 length is 15 residues. After removal of 6 bases from V and 3 bases from J, the junction contained 3 bases not matched to a gene. Germline CDR1 is ENHRY and CDR2 is SYGVKD. The CDR3: CAISRTSGRTDTQYF. CDR3 nucleotide sequence: TGTGCCATCAGCAGGACTAGCGGGAGAACAGATACGCAGTATTTT.

CDR3 bases: TGCGCCAGCAGCCAGCTATCTAACGGGCTATTATATTTT. Translation gives CASSQLSNGLLYF. This chain links TRBV4-3 with TRBJ1-3; D unresolved. Trimming took off 3 bases at V and 14 bases at J, with 17 bases between the two ends. The V gene's germline CDR1 is LGHNA and CDR2 YSLEER. The CDR3 covers 13 residues.

V and J are TRBV4-2 and TRBJ1-1; D is perhaps TRBD1 (5 bases). CDR1 and CDR2 from the germline V gene are LGHNA and YNFKEQ. V dropped 5 bases and J dropped 11 bases, with 24 bases sitting between them. The CDR3 is 15 residues long. The CDR3 protein is CASSSINRDSRYAFF. CDR3 in DNA: TGTGCCAGCAGCTCCATTAACCGGGACTCAAGGTACGCTTTCTTT.

The chain carries TRBV6-1 and TRBJ1-3; D unclear. The CDR3 length is 13 residues. The germline CDR1 and CDR2 sequences are MNHNS and SASEGT. Trimming pared 8 bases from V and 0 bases from J, leaving 8 bases between. This CDR3 is CASVTDSGNTIYF. CDR3 sequence (DNA): TGTGCCAGCGTAACAGACTCTGGAAACACCATATATTTT.

This sequence joins TRBV4-2 and TRBJ2-5; D is possibly TRBD2 (6 bases). V shed 2 bases and J shed 4 bases, with 17 bases lying between them. Germline values: CDR1 LGHNA, CDR2 YNFKEQ. The CDR3 spans 16 residues. In DNA form, the CDR3 reads TGTGCCAGCAGCCAACCCCTGGGTGGGAGGATAGAGACCCAGTACTTC. Protein: CASSQPLGGRIETQYF.

The V and J genes are TRBV15 and TRBJ1-5; D is undetermined. CDR1 is LNHNV and CDR2 is YYDKDF in the germline V gene (reference sequence). This CDR3 region has 15 residues. The V end was cut by 0 bases, the J end by 5 bases, with 11 bases between. CDR3 region: CATSRDSLGYQPQHF. In DNA, the CDR3 is TGTGCCACCAGCAGAGATTCGCTTGGCTATCAGCCCCAGCATTTT. Based on the CDR3 plus reference TRBV15 and TRBJ1-5, the full variable domain is DAMVIQNPRYQVTQFGKPVTLSCSQTLNHNVMYWYQQKSSQAPKLLFHYYDKDFNNEADTPDNFQSRRPNTSFCFLDIRSPGLGDTAMYLCATSRDSLGYQPQHFGDGTRLSIL.

This chain links TRBV6-6 with TRBJ2-1; 8 nucleotides line up with TRBD2. This CDR3 has 15 amino acids. Germline V gene data show CDR1 as MNHNY and CDR2 as SVGAGI (reference sequence). Losses at the gene ends were 6 bases for V and 3 bases for J; bases not matched to a gene: 7. The CDR3 sequence is CASRAREGGYNEQFF. CDR3 DNA: TGTGCCAGCAGGGCCCGGGAGGGCGGCTACAATGAGCAGTTCTTC.

This rearrangement joins TRBV28 to TRBJ1-2, with 9 bases lining up with TRBD1. Germline CDR1 reads MDHEN; CDR2 reads SYDVKM. The junction had 8 bases not matched to a gene; V was cut back by 9 bases and J by 0 bases. The CDR3 totals 15 residues. CDR3 residues: CARGDRDIANYGYTF. For the CDR3, the DNA is TGTGCCAGGGGGGACAGGGATATAGCTAACTATGGCTACACCTTC.

This chain uses TRBV29-1 with TRBJ2-3; no reliable D call. The V gene's germline CDR1 is SQVTM and CDR2 ANQGSEA. V lost 5 bases and J 0 bases, leaving 3 bases between the germline ends. CDR3 length equals 11 residues. CDR3: CSVCSTDTQYF. DNA for the CDR3: TGCAGCGTTTGTAGCACAGATACGCAGTATTTT.

This chain uses TRBV28 with TRBJ1-1; D gene uncertain. CDR3 size: 13 residues. The ends were cut back, 5 bases at V and 9 bases at J, with 16 bases in the middle. Germline CDR1 and CDR2: MDHEN and SYDVKM. CDR3 bases: TGTGCCAGCAGTCCCCAGGTGGGGTTGAAAGCTTTCTTT. This translates into CASSPQVGLKAFF.

The chain uses TRBV29-1 and TRBJ2-5, with D perhaps TRBD1 or TRBD2 (6 bases each). V lost 3 bases to trimming and J lost 7 bases, with 24 bases between them. The germline CDR1 and CDR2 sequences are SQVTM and ANQGSEA. This CDR3 contains 16 residues. The chain's CDR3 is CSVEEEPQGPGGTQYF. CDR3 nucleotide sequence: TGCAGCGTTGAGGAGGAGCCCCAGGGGCCCGGGGGGACCCAGTACTTC.

This clone appeared once. V is TRBV30 and J is TRBJ1-4; the D is unclear. The CDR3 contains 15 residues. In germline, CDR1 is GTSNPN, CDR2 SVGIG (reference sequence). Deletions cut 3 bases from V and 5 bases from J, with 16 bases between. The CDR3 DNA reads TGTGCCTGGAGCCCTATAGGGATTCCAAATGAAAAACTGTTTTTT. Amino acids: CAWSPIGIPNEKLFF.

V is TRBV25-1 and J is TRBJ2-5; 9 bases align to TRBD1. This CDR3 contains 15 residues. The germline CDR1 and CDR2 sequences are MGHDK and SYGVNS. The V segment lost 5 bases and the J segment 5 bases; nucleotides outside the gene matches: 9. In DNA form, the CDR3 reads TGTGCCAGCAGTACCGGACAGGGGTTGTTGGAGACCCAGTACTTC. Translation gives CASSTGQGLLETQYF. Based on the CDR3 plus reference TRBV25-1 and TRBJ2-5, the full variable domain is EADIYQTPRYLVIGTGKKITLECSQTMGHDKMYWYQQDPGMELHLIHYSYGVNSTEKGDLSSESTVSRIRTEHFPLTLESARPSHTSQYLCASSTGQGLLETQYFGPGTRLLVL.

V is TRBV29-1 and J is TRBJ2-7, with D maybe TRBD1 (5 bases). This CDR3 is 12 amino acids long. Germline V gene lookup returns CDR1 SQVTM and CDR2 ANQGSEA. V lost 6 bases and J 3 bases, leaving 12 bases between the germline ends. CDR3 DNA sequence: TGCAGCGTGAGTCAGGGCCACTACGAGCAGTACTTC. Amino acids: CSVSQGHYEQYF.

The chain recombines TRBV4-3 with TRBJ2-1; 8 bases are a match to TRBD2. The J segment lost 8 bases and the V segment lost 3 bases, leaving 3 bases of the junction unmatched. The CDR3 extends over 13 amino acids. The germline V gene has CDR1 LGHNA and CDR2 YSLEER. In DNA, the CDR3 is TGCGCCAGCAGCCACTCAGCGGGAGATGAGCAGTTCTTC. It specifies CASSHSAGDEQFF.

In this sample, this clone turned up once. This chain joins TRBV20-1 and TRBJ2-2; D unresolved. With 7 bases removed from V and 1 base from J, the gap between germline ends came to 4 bases. CDR1 and CDR2 (germline): DFQATT, SNEGSKA (reference sequence). The CDR3 has 11 amino acids. For the CDR3, the DNA is TGCAGTGTGGAGAACACCGGGGAGCTGTTTTTT. This gives the protein CSVENTGELFF.

This clone has only one observation. The same CDR3 also results from other DNA sequences found in this sample. CDR3 bases: TGCGCCAGCAGCCTTTCCGGGACGAACACCGGGGAGCTGTTTTTT. Amino acid sequence: CASSLSGTNTGELFF. V usage is TRBV5-1 and J usage is TRBJ2-2; D is possibly TRBD2 (5 bases). The germline V and J ends were trimmed by 4 bases and 0 bases, with 10 bases remaining between them. The CDR3 runs 15 residues. Germline V gene data show CDR1 as SGHRS and CDR2 as YFSETQ.

CDR3 protein: CASSQDGLPQAYNEQFF. In nucleotides, the CDR3 is TGCGCCAGCAGCCAAGATGGTCTACCCCAGGCCTACAATGAGCAGTTCTTC. The chain has TRBV4-1 and TRBJ2-1; D is unresolved. CDR3 length: 17 residues. Looked up from germline, CDR1 is MGHRA and CDR2 is YSYEKL. Trimming pared 0 bases from V and 2 bases from J, leaving 14 bases between.

The rearrangement joins TRBV25-1 to TRBJ2-5; the match to TRBD1 covers 8 bases. Trimming took 6 bases from V and 1 from J; bases not matched to a gene: 7. CDR1 is MGHDK, CDR2 SYGVNS, per germline. This CDR3 has 15 amino acids. In DNA, the CDR3 is TGTGCCAGCAGCCACAACAGGGGGACCCAAGAGACCCAGTACTTC. Its translation: CASSHNRGTQETQYF.

The sample holds one count of this clone. Distinct nucleotide sequences in the sample also encode this CDR3. V and J are TRBV11-3 and TRBJ1-3, with D uncertain. The CDR3 covers 13 residues. Per the germline V gene, CDR1 is SGHNT and CDR2 is YENEEA. With 0 bases removed from V and 4 bases from J, the gap between germline ends came to 4 bases. CDR3 nucleotides: TGTGCCAGCAGCTTAGAGTCCGGAAACACCATATATTTT. Translated, it gives CASSLESGNTIYF.

The chain carries TRBV7-2 and TRBJ2-3; 12 nucleotides agree with TRBD2. Germline-derived CDR1 and CDR2 are SGHTA and FQGNSA. V lost 1 base and J lost 3; bases outside the gene matches: 11. This CDR3 has 19 residues. As DNA, the CDR3 is TGTGCCAGCAGCTTAGTGAGGACTAGCGGGATGGGGGGAACAGATACGCAGTATTTT. It specifies CASSLVRTSGMGGTDTQYF.

The chain links TRBV28 to TRBJ2-5, with TRBD2 as a possible D gene (5 bases). Trimming pared 4 bases from V and 9 bases from J, leaving 15 bases between. The CDR3 sequence is 13 residues long. Germline V CDR1 and CDR2: MDHEN, SYDVKM. The CDR3: CASSWERGNAQYF. CDR3 nucleotide sequence: TGTGCCAGCAGTTGGGAGCGAGGAAACGCCCAGTACTTC.

CDR3 in amino acids: CASSPPKGGNTEAFF. The CDR3 nucleotides read TGCGCCAGCAGCCCGCCTAAGGGAGGGAACACTGAAGCTTTCTTT. V is TRBV4-1 and J is TRBJ1-1, with unresolved D. CDR3 length: 15 amino acids. Trimming stripped 4 bases from V and 1 base from J, with 13 bases between. Germline V CDR1 and CDR2: MGHRA, YSYEKL.

The chain couples TRBV6-6 to TRBJ2-2, with 11 nucleotides matching TRBD2. The J segment lost 6 bases and the V segment lost 2 bases, leaving 5 bases of the junction unmatched. Germline CDR1 is MNHNY and CDR2 is SVGAGI (reference sequence). The CDR3 is made up of 16 amino acids. This CDR3 reads CASSYMVAGGPGELFF. CDR3 DNA: TGTGCCAGCAGTTACATGGTAGCGGGAGGGCCCGGGGAGCTGTTTTTT.

A word on this clone: This sample also contains other DNA sequences that code for the same CDR3. The rearrangement joins TRBV30 to TRBJ1-5, with D possibly being TRBD1 (6 bases). The germline V and J ends were trimmed by 3 bases and 4 bases, with 7 bases remaining between them. Germline V gives CDR1 GTSNPN, CDR2 SVGIG (reference sequence). The CDR3 runs to 12 residues. The CDR3 nucleotides are TGTGCCTGGAGCGGACAGAATCAGCCCCAGCATTTT. It encodes CAWSGQNQPQHF.

Here the CDR3 reads CASSGPARGREKLFF. CDR3 bases: TGTGCCAGTAGTGGCCCGGCAAGGGGGCGGGAAAAACTGTTTTTT. The gene calls are TRBV19 and TRBJ1-4, with 7 bases matching TRBD1. The length of the CDR3 is 15 residues. CDR1 is LNHDA and CDR2 is SQIVND in the germline V gene (reference sequence). V lost 5 bases, J lost 8 bases, and 11 bases stayed unmatched.

This clone has a single count. The chain is built from TRBV30 and TRBJ1-1; perhaps TRBD1 as D (6 bases). Germline CDR1 reads GTSNPN; CDR2 reads SVGIG (reference sequence). The CDR3 has 12 amino acids. Trimming cost V 8 bases and J 5 bases, with 15 bases left between them. CDR3 protein: CAGYRVGTEAFF. The CDR3 DNA is TGTGCCGGATACAGGGTGGGGACTGAAGCTTTCTTT.

The J gene is TRBJ1-3, the V gene TRBV10-2, with D unclear. V dropped 2 bases and J dropped 0 bases, with 8 bases sitting between them. CDR1 and CDR2 from the germline V gene are WSHSY and SAAADI. The CDR3 loop spans 15 amino acids. The DNA for the CDR3 is TGCGCCAGCAGTGAGGGGGATTCCTCTGGAAACACCATATATTTT. Amino acids: CASSEGDSSGNTIYF.

The genes are TRBV19 and TRBJ2-7; TRBD1 matches 8 bases. From germline, CDR1 is LNHDA and CDR2 SQIVND (reference sequence). Trimming at V came to 6 bases and at J to 2 bases, leaving 6 bases not matched to a gene. CDR3 length: 14 residues. The CDR3 DNA is TGTGCCAGTAGCGACAGGGGCTTTGCCTACGAGCAGTACTTC. Amino acids: CASSDRGFAYEQYF.